These T cell receptor beta chains were read from a single sample in a study of T cell repertoires in cytomegalovirus infection. TCRdb passed the reads through MiXCR, listing each CDR3 protein once. The sample contains 200,000 to 250,000 distinct CDR3 sequences, about 20% of which appear only once. Sequencing input: CD8+ T cells from PBMCs. These receptors were taken from a human donor in good health (CMV status not recorded). Some clones in this sample may be carry-over from other donors' samples. Each CDR3 is given with its conserved first and last residue. Each record gives: clone size, V gene, J gene, D gene, CDR3 DNA, CDR3 protein. D genes are given only for firm matches. Only some rows state a clone size, as once, few, many or a class for expanded clones.

NA	TRBV20-1	TRBJ1-2	TRBD1	TGCAGTGTCACAAACGGACAGGGGCTGCTCCCCTATGGCTACACCTTC	CSVTNGQGLLPYGYTF
few	TRBV7-9	TRBJ2-1	TRBD2	TGTGCCAGCAGCTTAAGTAGCGGGGGGGCCGATGAGCAGTTCTTC	CASSLSSGGADEQFF
few	TRBV30	TRBJ2-3	NA	TGTGCCTGGAGTGTCGGTCAGGGACCCACAGATACGCAGTATTTT	CAWSVGQGPTDTQYF
many	TRBV6-5	TRBJ1-1	NA	TGTGCCAGCAGTCAGGACCTGGCGGACACTGAAGCTTTCTTT	CASSQDLADTEAFF
many	TRBV7-8	TRBJ2-3	TRBD2	TGTGCCAGCAGCCCAATCTACCGGGACTATCTCCTCGATACGCAGTATTTT	CASSPIYRDYLLDTQYF
many	TRBV12-3/TRBV12-4	TRBJ2-5	NA	TGTGCCAGCAGTTCCCCCGCCCAAGAGACCCAGTACTTC	CASSSPAQETQYF
NA	TRBV23-1	TRBJ1-6	NA	TGCGCCAGCAGTCACCCTAGACAGGAGATGAATTCACCCCTCCACTTT	CASSHPRQEMNSPLHF
NA	TRBV6-5	TRBJ2-3	NA	TGTGCCAGCAGTCGAACTAACGTTGATACGCAGTATTTT	CASSRTNVDTQYF
NA	TRBV6-2/TRBV6-3	TRBJ2-2	NA	TGTGCCAGCAGCCCGACTATTTCCACCGGGGAGCTGTTTTTT	CASSPTISTGELFF
many	TRBV28	TRBJ2-7	NA	TGTGCCAGCAGTACCTGGACCGGGACGCTTAGCAACGAGCAGTACTTC	CASSTWTGTLSNEQYF
many	TRBV7-2	TRBJ1-6	NA	TGTGCCAGCAGCCAAAACATACAGGGTTTGGGAAATTCACCCCTCCACTTT	CASSQNIQGLGNSPLHF
NA	TRBV12-3/TRBV12-4	TRBJ2-7	NA	TGTGCCAGCAGCCTTCGCGGGACACTCTACGAGCAGTACTTC	CASSLRGTLYEQYF
once	TRBV6-6	TRBJ1-5	TRBD1	TGTGCCAGCAGCCCGACAGGGATCAATCAGCCCCAGCATTTT	CASSPTGINQPQHF
NA	TRBV18	TRBJ1-5	NA	TGTGCCAGCTCTCTACGTGTCCGGCAGCCCCAGCATTTT	CASSLRVRQPQHF
NA	TRBV9	TRBJ2-3	TRBD2	TGTGCCAGCAGCTCAGGGACTAGCGGGGGGTTCACAGATACGCAGTATTTT	CASSSGTSGGFTDTQYF
NA	TRBV5-6	TRBJ2-2	NA	TGTGCCAGCAGCTTCAACACCTACACCGGGGAGCTGTTTTTT	CASSFNTYTGELFF
NA	TRBV28	TRBJ1-1	NA	TGTGCCAGCAGAGATGGACCGCTGGGGAACACTGAAGCTTTCTTT	CASRDGPLGNTEAFF
few	TRBV27	TRBJ2-3	NA	TGTGCCAGCAGTTGGGGGGCCGAAGATACGCAGTATTTT	CASSWGAEDTQYF
NA	TRBV7-9	TRBJ2-7	TRBD1	TGTGCCAGCAACGATGGACAGGGGTGGTCCTACGAGCAGTACTTC	CASNDGQGWSYEQYF
few	TRBV11-1	TRBJ1-1	TRBD1	TGTGCCAGCAGCTCGACAGGGAGAACTGAAGCTTTCTTT	CASSSTGRTEAFF
few	TRBV28	TRBJ1-2	NA	TGTGCCAGCAGTCTCCACCTCGGACTCCGGACGGATGGCTACACCTTC	CASSLHLGLRTDGYTF